Below are 8 T cell receptor beta chains sequenced from a single sample in a study of cytomegalovirus exposure and HLA in healthy donors. PCR employed 60 Vbeta and 13 Jbeta primers. The repertoire was sequenced with immunoSEQ multiplex PCR; TCRdb's copy has only in-frame clones and lacks some. This table holds about 110,000 clones, about four fifths found once. Sequencing was done on a sample of PBMCs. These receptor sequences come from a woman aged 18-29 years in good health and CMV-seropositive.

V gene TRBV20-1 combines with J gene TRBJ2-7; possible D gene TRBD1, 5 bases. The length of the CDR3 is 10 residues. V lost 5 bases, J lost 5 bases, and 7 bases lay in between. Germline V lookup: CDR1 DFQATT, CDR2 SNEGSKA (reference sequence). The CDR3 protein is CSARRDEQYF. For the CDR3, the DNA is TGCAGTGCTCGCAGGGACGAGCAGTACTTC.

The DNA of the CDR3 is TGTGCCAGCAGCCAAGACGGGACAGGGAGAGACGAAAAACTGTTTTTT. Amino acids: CASSQDGTGRDEKLFF. The chain links TRBV4-2 to TRBJ1-4; 9 nucleotides align to TRBD1. The CDR3 is made up of 16 amino acids. The ends lost 0 bases at V and 8 bases at J; junction bases unmatched: 7. Germline CDR1 and CDR2: LGHNA and YNFKEQ.

The chain employs TRBV2 and TRBJ2-1; 9 bases fit TRBD2. V lost 4 bases to trimming and J lost 2 bases; unmatched junction nucleotides: 3. The CDR3 totals 15 residues. Germline lookup yields CDR1 SNHLY and CDR2 FYNNEI. CDR3 amino acids: CASSVAGVAYNEQFF. Here the CDR3 DNA reads TGTGCCAGCAGTGTAGCGGGAGTCGCCTACAATGAGCAGTTCTTC.

The V gene is TRBV6-5, the J gene TRBJ2-1; 13 nucleotides agree with TRBD2. Losses at the gene ends were 5 bases for V and 6 bases for J; bases not matched to a gene: 4. Germline V gene data show CDR1 as MNHEY and CDR2 as SVGAGI. This CDR3 contains 15 residues. CDR3 sequence reads: CASSATSGRGNEQFF. The CDR3 DNA is TGTGCCAGCAGTGCTACTAGCGGGAGGGGCAATGAGCAGTTCTTC.

This chain joins TRBV5-1 and TRBJ2-5, with 7 bases identical to TRBD2. Trimming cost V 2 bases and J 5 bases; bases outside gene matches: 6. Per germline, CDR1 SGHRS and CDR2 YFSETQ. This CDR3 has 14 residues. The CDR3 DNA sequence: TGCGCCAGCAGCTTACTCGGTAGCGGGGAGACCCAGTACTTC. Encoded protein: CASSLLGSGETQYF.

The genes are TRBV5-1 and TRBJ1-1, with 8 positions matching TRBD1. Germline CDR1 and CDR2: SGHRS and YFSETQ. This CDR3 has 14 amino acids. The V gene end was trimmed by 3 bases and the J gene end by 0 bases; junction bases not matched to a gene: 1. This CDR3 reads CASSWDRMNTEAFF. As DNA, the CDR3 is TGCGCCAGCAGCTGGGACAGGATGAACACTGAAGCTTTCTTT.

This sequence joins TRBV19 and TRBJ2-2, with 12 bases fitting TRBD2. V gave up 11 bases and J gave up 7 bases; unmatched junction bases: 8. The germline V gene has CDR1 LNHDA and CDR2 SQIVND (reference sequence). This CDR3 spans 14 amino acids. Written as DNA, the CDR3 is TGTGCCTCACGACTAGCGGGAGATCACGGGGAGCTGTTTTTT. As protein: CASRLAGDHGELFF.

The DNA of the CDR3 is TGCGCCAGCAGCTTGCTTGGAGGGGGCAGGGAGACCCAGTACTTC. Its translation: CASSLLGGGRETQYF. J is TRBJ2-5 and V is TRBV5-1, with D tentatively TRBD1 (7 bases). V was pared by 1 base and J by 5 bases, with 15 bases between. CDR1 and CDR2 from the germline V gene are SGHRS and YFSETQ. This CDR3 comprises 15 residues. Filled out from reference TRBV5-1 and TRBJ2-5, the complete variable domain reads KAGVTQTPRYLIKTRGQQVTLSCSPISGHRSVSWYQQTPGQGLQFLFEYFSETQRNKGNFPGRFSGRQFSNSRSEMNVSTLELGDSALYLCASSLLGGGRETQYFGPGTRLLVL.